These 8 T cell receptor beta chains were sequenced from one sample in a study of blood T cell repertoires in COVID-19. Clones were sequenced by immunoSEQ multiplex PCR, and TCRdb holds only the in-frame ones, with some missing. The sample contains over 20,000 clones, 91% of which appear only once. The specimen sequenced was peripheral blood. All receptors derive from a man in his 70s with active COVID-19.

Only one count was recorded for this clone. The chain has TRBV7-7 and TRBJ2-2; TRBD1 matches 8 bases. Germline assignment: CDR1 SSHAT and CDR2 FNYEAQ (reference sequence). The trim removed 5 bases at V and 6 bases at J, leaving 8 bases unmatched. This CDR3 comprises 15 residues. The CDR3 spells CASSLQGVGAGELFF. CDR3 DNA sequence: TGTGCCAGCAGCCTACAGGGGGTTGGGGCCGGGGAGCTGTTTTTT.

The CDR3 loop is CASRILGQTQETQYF. DNA for the CDR3: TGTGCCAGCAGAATCCTGGGACAGACCCAAGAGACCCAGTACTTC. The chain employs TRBV6-5 and TRBJ2-5; TRBD1 aligns across 7 bases. The CDR3 is 15 residues long. V was clipped by 6 bases and J by 1 base; unmatched bases: 8. Germline CDR1 MNHEY, CDR2 SVGAGI.

This clone was detected once. V and J are TRBV15 and TRBJ2-7; 7 bases agree with TRBD2. The ends lost 0 bases at V and 0 bases at J; junction bases unmatched: 11. Germline values: CDR1 LNHNV, CDR2 YYDKDF (reference sequence). This CDR3 comprises 18 residues. The CDR3 DNA follows: TGTGCCACCAGCAGAGAGGGCCGGGGGGTCCGAAGCTCCTACGAGCAGTACTTC. It specifies CATSREGRGVRSSYEQYF.

CDR3 in DNA: TGTGCCAGCAGCACCACCCTTGGGCATGACAGGGGGAACACCGGGGAGCTGTTTTTT. This encodes CASSTTLGHDRGNTGELFF. The J gene is TRBJ2-2, the V gene TRBV21-1; TRBD1 is the table's D call and was not checked against the DNA. TRBV21-1 is a documented pseudogene. This CDR3 has 19 amino acids.

The chain uses TRBV7-2 and TRBJ2-3; TRBD2 aligns across 7 bases. V trimming: 4 bases; J trimming: 1 base; junction bases outside the gene matches: 11. The CDR3 runs 17 residues. Germline V gene data show CDR1 as SGHTA and CDR2 as FQGNSA. The CDR3 protein is CASSSFRRSGGTDTQYF. The CDR3 nucleotides read TGTGCCAGCAGCTCCTTTCGTAGGAGCGGGGGCACAGATACGCAGTATTTT.

J is TRBJ2-7 and V is TRBV28, with 9 bases lining up with TRBD2. CDR1 and CDR2 from the germline V gene are MDHEN and SYDVKM. CDR3 length: 16 residues. Unmatched junction bases numbered 7, after V lost 2 bases and J lost 2 bases. The CDR3 bases are TGTGCCAGCAGTTTAAAGGCTAGCGGGATCCCCTACGAGCAGTACTTC. It specifies CASSLKASGIPYEQYF.

The CDR3 region is CAWGGQGHQPQHF. The CDR3 DNA reads as TGTGCCTGGGGGGGACAGGGACATCAGCCCCAGCATTTT. The chain couples TRBV30 to TRBJ1-5; 9 positions agree with TRBD1. From germline, CDR1 is GTSNPN and CDR2 SVGIG (reference sequence). V lost 5 bases and J lost 5; bases outside the gene matches: 4. The CDR3 totals 13 residues.

The genes are TRBV11-2 and TRBJ2-4; D is unresolved. The CDR3 loop spans 14 amino acids. Trimming cost V 0 bases and J 11 bases, with 14 bases left between them. Looked up from germline, CDR1 is SGHAT and CDR2 is FQNNGV. CDR3 region: CASSLESVNSLQYF. In nucleotides, the CDR3 is TGTGCCAGCAGCTTAGAATCCGTTAATAGCCTTCAGTACTTC.